The 27 T cell receptor beta chains below were found in one sample sequenced in a study of fetal regulatory T cell absence and autoimmunity. TCRdb's copy holds only in-frame clones and misses some; the assay was immunoSEQ multiplex PCR. Of about 95,000 clones in the sample, 72% are singletons; the top ten hold less than 2.5%. Specimen: pancreas tissue. Receptor source: a male donor with IPEX syndrome.

The chain is built from TRBV7-9 and TRBJ2-7; TRBD2 is a possible D gene (6 bases). The germline CDR1 and CDR2 sequences are SEHNR and FQNEAQ (reference sequence). The CDR3 runs 15 residues. V lost 5 bases, J lost 2 bases, and 16 bases lay in between. CDR3 sequence reads: CASSDSTRPTYEQYF. CDR3 coding DNA: TGTGCCAGCAGCGATTCGACTAGGCCCACCTACGAGCAGTACTTC. Combining the CDR3 with reference TRBV7-9 and TRBJ2-7 gives the whole variable domain DTGVSQNPRHKITKRGQNVTFRCDPISEHNRLYWYRQTLGQGPEFLTYFQNEAQLEKSRLLSDRFSAERPKGSFSTLEIQRTEQGDSAMYLCASSDSTRPTYEQYFGPGTRLTVT.

The V and J genes are TRBV11-3 and TRBJ2-3; 8 bases map to TRBD1. Unmatched junction bases numbered 8, after V lost 4 bases and J lost 2 bases. The CDR3 contains 16 residues. Germline CDR1 SGHNT, CDR2 YENEEA. The CDR3 bases are TGTGCCAGCAGCTCACGACAGGGGCCTTTCACAGATACGCAGTATTTT. The encoded protein is CASSSRQGPFTDTQYF.

The chain combines TRBV6-5 with TRBJ2-2; D is unresolved. V was cut by 1 base and J by 7 bases, with 10 bases left in between. CDR1 and CDR2 (germline): MNHEY, SVGAGI. The CDR3 is 14 residues long. The CDR3 sequence is CASSYYWVDGELFF. DNA for the CDR3: TGTGCCAGCAGTTACTATTGGGTCGACGGGGAGCTGTTTTTT.

This sequence joins TRBV2 and TRBJ1-2; 11 bases are shared with TRBD1. The CDR3 extends over 17 amino acids. J was trimmed by 2 bases and V by 4 bases; bases with no gene match: 9. Germline V gene data show CDR1 as SNHLY and CDR2 as FYNNEI. CDR3 DNA: TGTGCCAGCAGTGGGACCGGGACAGGGGGGATGAACTATGGCTACACCTTC. This encodes CASSGTGTGGMNYGYTF.

V and J are TRBV7-9 and TRBJ1-2; D call uncertain. Germline loops: CDR1 SEHNR, CDR2 FQNEAQ (reference sequence). CDR3 length equals 12 residues. Trimming took off 1 base at V and 5 bases at J, with 5 bases between the two ends. CDR3 protein: CASSLGPYGYTF. The CDR3 DNA sequence: TGTGCCAGCAGCTTAGGGCCTTATGGCTACACCTTC. The full variable domain, its missing parts supplied by reference TRBV7-9 and TRBJ1-2, is DTGVSQNPRHKITKRGQNVTFRCDPISEHNRLYWYRQTLGQGPEFLTYFQNEAQLEKSRLLSDRFSAERPKGSFSTLEIQRTEQGDSAMYLCASSLGPYGYTFGSGTRLTVV.

CDR3: CASSWTGLNSPLHF. The DNA for the CDR3 is TGCGCCAGCAGCTGGACGGGACTGAATTCACCCCTCCACTTT. The chain employs TRBV5-1 and TRBJ1-6, with a weak D call TRBD1 (5 bases). Germline CDR1 SGHRS, CDR2 YFSETQ. V was shortened by 3 bases and J by 7 bases, with 11 bases between the two germline ends. The CDR3 length is 14 residues.

The chain recombines TRBV27 with TRBJ1-2; D remains ambiguous. The V and J ends lost 1 base and 5 bases respectively, with 5 bases between them. The germline V gene has CDR1 MNHEY and CDR2 SMNVEV (reference sequence). The CDR3 extends over 12 amino acids. This CDR3 reads CASSLYKYGYTF. The CDR3 DNA reads as TGTGCCAGCAGTTTATACAAATATGGCTACACCTTC.

The chain joins TRBV6-6 to TRBJ1-1; unclear D gene. Trimming stripped 4 bases from V and 3 bases from J, with 9 bases between. This CDR3 is built from 13 residues. CDR1 MNHNY and CDR2 SVGAGI come from the germline V gene (reference sequence). The CDR3 DNA sequence: TGTGCCAGCAGTTCTCCTGCGGACACTGAAGCTTTCTTT. Translating gives CASSSPADTEAFF.

The chain employs TRBV30 and TRBJ2-7, with 11 bases fitting TRBD1. The CDR3 sequence is 13 residues long. Germline assignment: CDR1 GTSNPN and CDR2 SVGIG (reference sequence). After removal of 1 base from V and 5 bases from J, the junction contained 1 base not matched to a gene. The CDR3 here is CAWSGTGGDEQYF. The DNA for the CDR3 is TGTGCCTGGAGTGGGACAGGGGGCGACGAGCAGTACTTC.

On this clone: The same CDR3 also results from other DNA sequences found in this sample. The chain uses TRBV9 and TRBJ2-3; D is possibly TRBD2 (6 bases). The length of the CDR3 is 12 residues. Germline loops: CDR1 SGDLS, CDR2 YYNGEE. The V end was cut by 7 bases, the J end by 1 base, with 7 bases between. CDR3 sequence reads: CASGGGTDTQYF. The CDR3 DNA is TGTGCCAGCGGCGGGGGCACAGATACGCAGTATTTT.

The chain recombines TRBV4-3 with TRBJ2-3; TRBD1 might be the D (5 bases). The ends were cut back, 4 bases at V and 0 bases at J, with 14 bases in the middle. This CDR3 has 16 amino acids. Per the germline V gene, CDR1 is LGHNA and CDR2 is YSLEER. This CDR3 reads CASSPRQTESTDTQYF. The CDR3 DNA is TGCGCCAGCAGCCCCCGACAGACTGAGAGCACAGATACGCAGTATTTT.

The gene calls are TRBV13 and TRBJ2-5, with 8 bases fitting TRBD2. The CDR3 consists of 13 residues. V lost 2 bases and J lost 4; bases outside the gene matches: 0. Germline CDR1 PRHDT, CDR2 FYEKMQ (reference sequence). The CDR3 bases are TGTGCCAGCAGCTTACTAGCGGGAGAGACCCAGTACTTC. This gives the protein CASSLLAGETQYF.

This chain uses TRBV4-1 with TRBJ2-7, with D perhaps given as TRBD1 or TRBD2 (5 bases each). CDR1 and CDR2 from the germline V gene are MGHRA and YSYEKL. V was pared by 4 bases and J by 3 bases, with 10 bases between. There are 13 residues in the CDR3. CDR3 sequence reads: CASSLGPLYEQYF. Written as DNA, the CDR3 is TGCGCCAGCAGCCTGGGACCTCTCTACGAGCAGTACTTC.

The chain has TRBV27 and TRBJ2-7, with unresolved D. The length of the CDR3 is 13 residues. The ends were cut back, 3 bases at V and 3 bases at J, with 9 bases in the middle. Germline-derived CDR1 and CDR2 are MNHEY and SMNVEV (reference sequence). DNA for the CDR3: TGTGCCAGCAGTTTCGTGGCCAACTACGAGCAGTACTTC. Protein product: CASSFVANYEQYF.

This clone was seen just once. This chain connects TRBV5-4 to TRBJ2-3; no clear D. There are 16 residues in the CDR3. Germline CDR1 and CDR2: SGHNT and YYREEE (reference sequence). Trimming shortened V by 0 bases and J by 0 bases, and 11 bases separated the two germline ends. The CDR3 region has the DNA TGTGCCAGCAGCTTGGAAATGGCCAGAAGCACAGATACGCAGTATTTT. This translates into CASSLEMARSTDTQYF.

This chain links TRBV4-2 with TRBJ1-2; D gene uncertain. The CDR3 is 14 amino acids. Germline V lookup: CDR1 LGHNA, CDR2 YNFKEQ. The V end was cut by 0 bases, the J end by 2 bases, with 7 bases between. This CDR3 reads CASSQDPVNYGYTF. For the CDR3, the DNA is TGTGCCAGCAGCCAAGATCCCGTAAACTATGGCTACACCTTC.

The chain carries TRBV5-1 and TRBJ2-5; 7 nucleotides agree with TRBD1. The CDR3 totals 14 residues. The ends lost 3 bases at V and 1 base at J; junction bases unmatched: 3. Germline CDR1 is SGHRS and CDR2 is YFSETQ. The CDR3 DNA sequence: TGCGCCAGCAGCTCCTCAGGGGGCCAAGAGACCCAGTACTTC. As protein: CASSSSGGQETQYF. Together with reference TRBV5-1 and TRBJ2-5, the CDR3 gives the full variable domain: KAGVTQTPRYLIKTRGQQVTLSCSPISGHRSVSWYQQTPGQGLQFLFEYFSETQRNKGNFPGRFSGRQFSNSRSEMNVSTLELGDSALYLCASSSSGGQETQYFGPGTRLLVL.

This clone was seen more than once but under ten times. J is TRBJ2-1 and V is TRBV5-1; unclear D gene. Germline CDR1 SGHRS, CDR2 YFSETQ. V was pared by 2 bases and J by 7 bases, with 4 bases between. CDR3 length: 11 residues. The CDR3 loop reads CASSFENEQFF. The CDR3 DNA reads TGCGCCAGCAGCTTTGAGAATGAGCAGTTCTTC.

The table lists this clone with a few counts. This chain connects TRBV15 to TRBJ1-5, with D tentatively TRBD1 (5 bases). The CDR3 covers 16 residues. V was pared by 0 bases and J by 3 bases, with 12 bases between. Germline CDR1 is LNHNV and CDR2 is YYDKDF (reference sequence). The CDR3 DNA sequence: TGTGCCACCAGCAGAGATGCCACAGGCCCCAATCAGCCCCAGCATTTT. It codes for CATSRDATGPNQPQHF.

The genes are TRBV19 and TRBJ2-7, with 7 bases identical to TRBD1. The CDR3 sequence is 14 residues long. CDR1 and CDR2 from the germline V gene are LNHDA and SQIVND (reference sequence). V dropped 3 bases and J dropped 5; count of bases not matched to a gene: 7. The CDR3 nucleotides are TGTGCCAGTAGTATGTGGTACAGGGGACACGAGCAGTACTTC. Translation: CASSMWYRGHEQYF.

The rearrangement joins TRBV7-6 to TRBJ2-1; TRBD2 matches at 7 bases. The germline gives CDR1 SGHVS, CDR2 FNYEAQ. The CDR3 runs to 16 residues. V shed 3 bases and J 6 bases; nucleotides not matched to a gene: 11. The CDR3 here is CASSFFSGGESNEQFF. The DNA for the CDR3 is TGTGCCAGCAGCTTCTTTTCTGGGGGGGAAAGCAATGAGCAGTTCTTC.

V gene TRBV23-1 combines with J gene TRBJ1-3; no clear D. TRBV23-1 is treated as an ORF (open reading frame) with a function not yet certain. Trimming removed 1 base at V and 2 bases at J, with 24 bases between. The CDR3 has 20 amino acids. CDR3 residues: CASSQFCHRVSLGTGNTIYF. The CDR3 DNA is TGCGCCAGCAGTCAATTTTGTCACAGAGTTTCTCTAGGAACTGGAAACACCATATATTTT.

V usage is TRBV6-1 and J usage is TRBJ2-7; tentative D call: TRBD2 (5 bases). This CDR3 comprises 16 residues. V lost 4 bases and J 3 bases, leaving 19 bases between the germline ends. CDR1 is MNHNS, CDR2 SASEGT, per germline. The CDR3, as DNA: TGTGCCAGCAGTGGCCCTGGACTGCCCGCAGTCTACGAGCAGTACTTC. This encodes CASSGPGLPAVYEQYF.

This chain connects TRBV4-1 to TRBJ2-5; TRBD1 might be the D (6 bases). CDR3 length equals 13 residues. Germline V gene sequence: CDR1 MGHRA, CDR2 YSYEKL. The V gene lost 1 base and the J gene lost 5 bases, with 8 bases spanning the gap. The CDR3 bases are TGCGCCAGCAGCCAAGGCAGGGGCGAGACCCAGTACTTC. Amino acid sequence: CASSQGRGETQYF.

The chain links TRBV13 to TRBJ1-1, with unresolved D. CDR3 length: 13 residues. Looked up from germline, CDR1 is PRHDT and CDR2 is FYEKMQ (reference sequence). V was shortened by 3 bases and J by 1 base, with 6 bases between the two germline ends. The DNA of the CDR3 is TGTGCCAGCAGCTTCGGCGCGAACACTGAAGCTTTCTTT. It is translated as CASSFGANTEAFF.

This chain joins TRBV7-2 and TRBJ2-3; 12 positions agree with TRBD2. The junction had 6 bases not matched to a gene; V was cut back by 1 base and J by 4 bases. In germline, CDR1 is SGHTA, CDR2 FQGNSA. The CDR3 runs to 17 residues. CDR3 protein: CASSLVSSGGAADTQYF. In DNA form, the CDR3 reads TGTGCCAGCAGCTTAGTATCTAGCGGGGGGGCCGCAGATACGCAGTATTTT.

Worth noting for this clone: A single base separates this from a much larger clone, so it may be a read error. The sample carries other DNA sequences with the same CDR3. The gene calls are TRBV9 and TRBJ2-3; D not certain. The CDR3 runs 13 residues. CDR1 SGDLS and CDR2 YYNGEE come from the germline V gene. Trimming pared 0 bases from V and 1 base from J, leaving 3 bases between. This CDR3 is CASSVGRTDTQYF. CDR3 bases: TGTGCCAGCAGCGTAGGGCGCACAGATACGCAGTATTTT. Combining the CDR3 with reference TRBV9 and TRBJ2-3 gives the whole variable domain DSGVTQTPKHLITATGQRVTLRCSPRSGDLSVYWYQQSLDQGLQFLIQYYNGEERAKGNILERFSAQQFPDLHSELNLSSLELGDSALYFCASSVGRTDTQYFGPGTRLTVL.